The 3 T cell receptor beta chains below were found in one sample sequenced in a study of blood T cell repertoires in COVID-19. Here immunoSEQ multiplex PCR was the method, and the copy in TCRdb shows in-frame clones only, minus some. The table has about 150,000 clones, roughly 89% seen once. Sequenced input: peripheral blood. These receptors all come from a man in his 60s with active or convalescent COVID-19.

The chain joins TRBV7-2 to TRBJ1-6; tentative D call: TRBD1 (6 bases). The CDR3 totals 19 residues. Trimming stripped 1 base from V and 8 bases from J, with 24 bases between. Looked up from germline, CDR1 is SGHTA and CDR2 is FQGNSA. The CDR3 region has the DNA TGTGCCAGCAGCTTAGGAGGCCAGACGAAGGGGGAAAGGGATTCACCCCTCCACTTT. Its protein is CASSLGGQTKGERDSPLHF.

This sequence joins TRBV10-2 and TRBJ2-2; 7 bases agree with TRBD1. The ends lost 1 base at V and 7 bases at J; junction bases unmatched: 6. Per germline, CDR1 WSHSY and CDR2 SAAADI. The CDR3 contains 15 residues. CDR3 amino acids: CASSELGGSNGELFF. CDR3 coding DNA: TGCGCCAGCAGTGAGTTAGGGGGCTCGAACGGGGAGCTGTTTTTT.

V is TRBV28 and J is TRBJ1-6; TRBD1 is a possible D gene (5 bases). Germline CDR1 is MDHEN and CDR2 is SYDVKM. With 1 base removed from V and 12 bases from J, the gap between germline ends came to 16 bases. The CDR3 covers 15 residues. The CDR3 is CASSLSTGGRGPLHF. Here the CDR3 DNA reads TGTGCCAGCAGTTTATCGACGGGGGGAAGGGGACCCCTCCACTTT.